This TCR beta chain was recovered during a study of cytomegalovirus exposure and HLA in healthy donors. CDR1 is MNHEY and CDR2 is SVGAGI in the germline V gene. V shed 2 bases, J shed 4 bases, and the junction held 5 bases outside the gene matches. This CDR3 comprises 15 residues. The PCR used 60 Vbeta and 13 Jbeta primers. Clones were sequenced by immunoSEQ multiplex PCR, and TCRdb holds only the in-frame ones, with some missing. This repertoire shows some 90,000 clones, roughly 74% found once; its top ten account for approximately 3%. V usage is TRBV6-5 and J usage is TRBJ2-7, with TRBD2 matching 10 bases. The sequence was obtained from a female donor in good health and CMV-seropositive. The sample taken for sequencing was PBMCs. DNA for the CDR3: TGTGCCAGCAGTTACGAGGCTAGCGGGAGTTACGAGCAGTACTTC. It encodes CASSYEASGSYEQYF.